The clone carrying this T cell receptor (beta chain) is medium-sized in the sample. These data originate in a study of early T cells in non-severe SARS-CoV-2 infection. Germline CDR1 is SEHNR and CDR2 is FQNEAQ (reference sequence). Trimming stripped 5 bases from V and 2 bases from J, with 9 bases between. This CDR3 spans 13 amino acids. Individual cDNA molecules received unique molecular identifiers. TCRdb itself ran the 5' RACE reads through MiXCR, one entry per CDR3 protein. The table has about 46,000 distinct CDR3 sequences, around a tenth seen once; the top ten hold approximately 5.4%. The sequencing here drew on whole blood, taken at baseline. The sequence was collected from an adult who was a healthcare worker with PCR-confirmed SARS-CoV-2 infection or an uninfected control (not recorded which). The chain employs TRBV7-9 and TRBJ2-5; D remains unclear. DNA of the CDR3: TGTGCCAGCAGCCGAAGTATACAAGAGACCCAGTACTTC. Its protein product is CASSRSIQETQYF.